In its sample, the clone carrying this TCR beta chain was seen a few times. What it binds is unknown. The data were taken from a study of T cell repertoires in cytomegalovirus infection. TCRdb independently ran MiXCR on the reads; one entry per CDR3 protein. The sample holds roughly 990,000 distinct CDR3 sequences, more than 25% seen once. Losses at the gene ends were 2 bases for V and 3 bases for J; bases not matched to a gene: 11. CDR1 MNHNS and CDR2 SASEGT come from the germline V gene. The CDR3 is 17 amino acids. V gene TRBV6-1 combines with J gene TRBJ2-7; 9 nucleotides match TRBD1. This receptor was identified in a human donor in good health (CMV status not recorded). Some clones in this sample may be carry-over from other donors' samples. Sequenced material: cultured CD8+ T cells from PBMCs, taken from culture after CMV antigen stimulation. DNA of the CDR3: TGTGCCAGCAGTGAAAGTTTTGTGTGGGACAGGGACTACGAGCAGTACGTC. Translating gives CASSESFVWDRDYEQYV.